The source of this T cell receptor beta chain is a study of T cells expressing NK-cell markers. Template switching by 5'RACE with UMIs generated the TCR beta cDNA. From the 5' RACE reads, TCRdb lists one entry per CDR3 protein and no DNA. Recorded for this sample: 300,000 to 450,000 distinct CDR3 sequences. This CDR3 is built from 14 residues. The clonotype was recovered from a man aged 18-70 years in good health. The J gene is TRBJ2-7, the V gene TRBV12-3 or TRBV12-4; there is no DNA to check the TCRdb D call of TRBD1. The sequencing input was blood T cells: a sorted CD56 or NKG2C T cell subset, CD4+ or CD8+ T cells, or bulk PBMC T cells (not recorded which). CDR3 sequence: CASSPGIPTDEQYF.